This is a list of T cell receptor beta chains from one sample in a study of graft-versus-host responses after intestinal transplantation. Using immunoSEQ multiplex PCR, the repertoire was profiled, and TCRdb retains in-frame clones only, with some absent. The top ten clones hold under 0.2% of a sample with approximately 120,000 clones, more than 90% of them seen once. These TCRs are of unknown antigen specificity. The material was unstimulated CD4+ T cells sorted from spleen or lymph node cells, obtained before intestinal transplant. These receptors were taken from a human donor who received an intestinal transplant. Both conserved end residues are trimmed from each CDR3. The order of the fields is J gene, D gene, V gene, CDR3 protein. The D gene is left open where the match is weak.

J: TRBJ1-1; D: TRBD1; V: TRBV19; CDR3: ASSSGGRTEAF
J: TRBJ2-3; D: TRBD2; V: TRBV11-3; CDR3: ASSFRGLAGGTDTQY
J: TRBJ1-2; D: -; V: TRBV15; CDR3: ATSGPLGAYGYT
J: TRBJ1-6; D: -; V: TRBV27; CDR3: ASSPGALYNSPLH
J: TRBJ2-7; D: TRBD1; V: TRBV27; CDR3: ASADRGNYEQY
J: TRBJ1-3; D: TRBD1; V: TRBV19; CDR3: ASSIRTGMGGNTIY
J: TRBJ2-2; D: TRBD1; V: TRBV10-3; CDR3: AVGTGHLDTGELF
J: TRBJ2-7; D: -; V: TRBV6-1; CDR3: ASSDPALSYEQY
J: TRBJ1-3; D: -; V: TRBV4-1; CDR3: ASSHFGQSGNTIY
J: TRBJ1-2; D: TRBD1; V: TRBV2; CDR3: ASMMRTGFYGYT
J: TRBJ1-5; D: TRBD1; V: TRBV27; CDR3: ASSSDRGDQPQH
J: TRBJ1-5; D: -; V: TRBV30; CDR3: AWSVIPGAQPQH
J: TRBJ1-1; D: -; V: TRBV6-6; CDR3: ASSYSRDTEAF
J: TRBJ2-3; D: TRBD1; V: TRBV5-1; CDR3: ASSLAGTGNTDTQY
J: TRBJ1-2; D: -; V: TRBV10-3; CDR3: AISEALGGNYGYT
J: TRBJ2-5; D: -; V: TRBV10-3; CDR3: AIRAISEETQY
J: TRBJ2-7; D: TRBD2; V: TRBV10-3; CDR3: AIKAAGTYEQY
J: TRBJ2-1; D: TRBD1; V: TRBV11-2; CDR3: ASSPLGTASSYNEQF
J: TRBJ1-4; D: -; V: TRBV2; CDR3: ASSPKTGEKLF
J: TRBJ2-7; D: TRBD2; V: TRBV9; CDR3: ASSPTPLAGIDYEQY